The text below deals with one TCR beta chain. The antigen it recognizes is unknown. It has no much larger one-base neighbor in the sample; base qualities were not kept. The data originate from a study of identical twins (dated by TCRdb to 2015 to 2016). About the study as a whole: To test whether fetal clonotypes persist, this study deep-sequenced TCR alpha and beta repertoires from monozygotic twins, from unrelated adults of various ages, and from cord blood. To rule out contamination, replicate twin experiments were performed at different times with different library preparation protocols. Summary of the overall study and its limitations: Compared with coincidental sharing between unrelated individuals, out-of-frame TCR alpha sequences shared between twins had an excess of sequences with low generation probability. A weaker excess of twin sharing was found in beta out-of-frame sequences because the signal-to-noise ratio was lowered by fewer shared sequences. Fewer insertions were carried by abundant cord blood beta clonotypes; a weaker similar trend was observed in young adult naive repertoires, while no such trend was observed in memory repertoires. Invariant T cells such as MAIT and iNKT could partly confound zero-insertion analyses, though diverse VJ usage argued against this for most clonotypes. Recombination models systematically underestimated out-of-frame TCR alpha sharing in monozygotic twins but agreed with sharing between unrelated individuals. Because the same donors could not be followed over many years, the conclusions relied on cross-sectional statistical analysis.

Every donor was a healthy Caucasian. The twin cohort comprised three pairs of female monozygotic twins, all aged roughly 18 to 30 years. Miltenyi CD45RO+ enrichment and human naive T-cell isolation kits were used to isolate memory (CD45RO+) and naive T cells from PBMC. Library creation used 5' RACE. These reads were obtained on an Illumina HiSeq 2000. A universal primer binding site was added through template switching, and the final cDNA carried a unique molecular identifier so that TCR cDNA molecules could be counted accurately. First-strand cDNA for TCR alpha and beta chains was synthesized from specific primers in the conserved constant-segment region. To control for contamination, every cDNA library was double barcoded, receiving both a SMART-Mk sample barcode and Illumina barcodes. Two successive PCR steps introduced TruSeq adapter sequences along with Illumina sample barcodes. TCR alpha and beta cDNA libraries were sequenced on the Illumina HiSeq platform with custom primers. From the authors' description of their analysis: Unique molecular identifiers were extracted from raw reads with MiGEC, and CDR3 positions were determined with MiXCR. For each individual, recombination models were inferred using an EM algorithm with the repgenHMM and IGoR tools. Shared clonotypes were analyzed with the tcR package in R, and sharing was normalized by the product of cloneset sizes. To study raw recombination without the effects of thymic and clonal selection, out-of-frame nonproductive sequences were analyzed. Using fastp trimming at Q25 and MiXCR clonotype assembly, TCRdb reanalyzed the public sequencing data and kept in-frame beta chains. Identical CDR3 protein sequences are pooled into one entry, listed with their most common genes and DNA. The V and J calls were determined by TCRdb, not by the authors. Present in this sample are 210,000 or so distinct CDR3 sequences, 7.5% of which were seen just once. About 1.9% of the sample rests with the top ten.

The germline V gene provides CDR1 MNHEY and CDR2 SVGAGI. V loses 3 bases at its end and J loses 5 bases; junction bases beyond the gene matches: 8. Taken from cysteine to phenylalanine, the CDR3 has 15 residues. The retained sequence is limited to the CDR3, 45 bases, with the frame set at the first base. These data also formed part of another study, on yellow fever vaccine responses in identical twins. As that second paper reports: The authors reported that the T cell response to vaccination in identical twins appeared partly convergent and partly personalized. In the study, vaccine-responding T cell clones were precisely tracked in identical twins.

This TCR came from a young woman in good health. Sequenced: memory (CD45RO+) T cells sorted from blood. In light of the paper, this sample's cell subset or site label describes: CD45RO+ enriched T cells. The chain is assembled from TRBV6-5 and TRBJ2-7, and 9 junctional nucleotides match TRBD1. The DNA reads TGTGCCAGCAGTTATGGGCCGGGACAGGGTAACGAGCAGTACTTC. This sequence encodes CASSYGPGQGNEQYF.